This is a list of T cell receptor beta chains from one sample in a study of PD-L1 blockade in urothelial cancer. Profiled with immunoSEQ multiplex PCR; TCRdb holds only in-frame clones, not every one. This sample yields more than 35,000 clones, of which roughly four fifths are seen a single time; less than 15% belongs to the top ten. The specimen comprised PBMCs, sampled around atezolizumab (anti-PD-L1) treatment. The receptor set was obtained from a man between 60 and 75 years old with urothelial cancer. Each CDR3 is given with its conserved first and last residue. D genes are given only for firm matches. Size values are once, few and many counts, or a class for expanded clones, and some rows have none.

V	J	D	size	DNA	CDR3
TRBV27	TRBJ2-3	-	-	TGTGCCAGCGTGAGACGGGGAGCAGATACGCAGTATTTT	CASVRRGADTQYF
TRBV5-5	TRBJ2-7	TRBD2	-	TGTGCCAGCAGCCAAGGGACTAGCGGGAGCGACGAGCAGTACTTC	CASSQGTSGSDEQYF
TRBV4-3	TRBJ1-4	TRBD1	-	TGCGCCAGCAGCCAAGATGAAACCGGGACAGGGGGTGAAAAACTGTTTTTT	CASSQDETGTGGEKLFF
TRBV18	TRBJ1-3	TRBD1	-	TGTGCCAGCTCACCGAGACAGGGGGCTGACGGAAACACCATATATTTT	CASSPRQGADGNTIYF
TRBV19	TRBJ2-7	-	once	TGTGCCAGTAGTAAAAACAGGGAGAGCTACGAGCAGTACTTC	CASSKNRESYEQYF
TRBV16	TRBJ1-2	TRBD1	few	TGTGCCAGCAGCAATGGACAGGGCACTTTGAACTATGGCTACACCTTC	CASSNGQGTLNYGYTF
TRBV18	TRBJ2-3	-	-	TGTGCCAGCTCTACCCGACAGGCCAGCACAGATACGCAGTATTTT	CASSTRQASTDTQYF
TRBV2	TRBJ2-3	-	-	TGTGCCAGCAGCGCTGCCCAGGGCTTTACGGGAGAAGATACGCAGTATTTT	CASSAAQGFTGEDTQYF
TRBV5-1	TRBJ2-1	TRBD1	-	TGCGCCAGCAGCTTGAGGCAGGGGGCAATCTACAATGAGCAGTTCTTC	CASSLRQGAIYNEQFF
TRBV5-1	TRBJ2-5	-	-	TGCGCCAGCAGCGGACTAACTTCTTCCGAAGAGACCCAGTACTTC	CASSGLTSSEETQYF
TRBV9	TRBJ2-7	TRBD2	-	TGTGCCAGCAGCCTAGCGGGGGCCTACGAGCAGTACTTC	CASSLAGAYEQYF
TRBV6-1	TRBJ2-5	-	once	TGTGCCAGCACGATTTCGGGTAAAGAGACCCAGTACTTC	CASTISGKETQYF
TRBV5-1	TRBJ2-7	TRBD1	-	TGCGCCAGCAGCATCGGACAGGCCTCTACCTACGAGCAGTACTTC	CASSIGQASTYEQYF
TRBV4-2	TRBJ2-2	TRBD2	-	TGTGCCAGCAGCCAAAAGAGGTCTAGCGGGACTAGGGAGCTGTTTTTT	CASSQKRSSGTRELFF
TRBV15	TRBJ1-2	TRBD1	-	TGTGCCACCAGCCCTAGACAGGGATCCCTTCTACATGGCTACACCTTC	CATSPRQGSLLHGYTF
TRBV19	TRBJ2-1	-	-	TGTGCCAGTAGTATTTGGGCAGCCAGAGTGGGGCAGTTCTTC	CASSIWAARVGQFF
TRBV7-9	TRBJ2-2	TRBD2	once	TGTGCCAGCAGCCTGGGGAGGGCGGCCACCGGGGAGCTGTTTTTT	CASSLGRAATGELFF
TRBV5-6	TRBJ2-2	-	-	TGTGCCAGCAGCTTCCCTAGGCCCGGGGAGCTGTTTTTT	CASSFPRPGELFF
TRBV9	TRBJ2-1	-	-	TGTGCCAGCAGCGTAGACGGGAGTGAGCAGTTCTTC	CASSVDGSEQFF
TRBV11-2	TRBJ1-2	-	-	TGTGCCAGCAGCTTAGACAGGGTCTCGAACTATGGCTACACCTTC	CASSLDRVSNYGYTF
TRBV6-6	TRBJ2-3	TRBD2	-	TGTGCCAGCAGTTTACTAGCGGGAGCCCCAGATACGCAGTATTTT	CASSLLAGAPDTQYF
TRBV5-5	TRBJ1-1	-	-	TGTGCCAGCAGCGCGGCTTCGACCCTTTCCACTGAAGCTTTCTTT	CASSAASTLSTEAFF
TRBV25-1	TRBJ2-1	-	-	TGTGCCAGCAAGCGGTCAAGCAGCAATGAGCAGTTCTTC	CASKRSSSNEQFF
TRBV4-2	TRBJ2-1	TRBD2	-	TGTGCCAGCAGCCAAGAGGGAGGGCGGGGTGAGCAGTTCTTC	CASSQEGGRGEQFF
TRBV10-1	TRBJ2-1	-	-	TGCGCCAGCAGTGAGGGTCGGGTTTTGGGTGAGCAGTTCTTC	CASSEGRVLGEQFF
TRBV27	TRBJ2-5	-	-	TGTGCCAGCAGTTTAGGGGGCTTTTCTAAAGAGACCCAGTACTTC	CASSLGGFSKETQYF
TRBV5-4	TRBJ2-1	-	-	TGTGCCAGCAGCTCGGGGGTACCTGGAGTTTCGCATGAGCAGTTCTTC	CASSSGVPGVSHEQFF
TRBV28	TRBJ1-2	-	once	TGTGCCAGCAGTGGGGCCTATGGCTACACCTTC	CASSGAYGYTF
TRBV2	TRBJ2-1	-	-	TGTGCCAGCAGTCCCGGTTTGTACAATGAGCAGTTCTTC	CASSPGLYNEQFF
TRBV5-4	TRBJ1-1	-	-	TGTGCCAGCAGCCCGAGAGCGGGGGAAAGAGCCACTGAAGCTTTCTTT	CASSPRAGERATEAFF
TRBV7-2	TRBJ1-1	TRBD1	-	TGTGCCAGCAGCCCAGGGACAGTGAACACTGAAGCTTTCTTT	CASSPGTVNTEAFF
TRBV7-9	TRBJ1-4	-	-	TGTGCCAGCAGCTTAGTCGGGGGATCGGATGAAAAACTGTTTTTT	CASSLVGGSDEKLFF
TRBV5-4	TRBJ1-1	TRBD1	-	TGTGCCAGCAGCGGCCGGGACAGGGTGGGGACTGAAGCTTTCTTT	CASSGRDRVGTEAFF
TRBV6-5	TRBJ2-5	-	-	TGTGCCAGCAGCCCTGGTATCCGGGAGACCCAGTACTTC	CASSPGIRETQYF
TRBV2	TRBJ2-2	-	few	TGTGCCAGCCATCCGGAGACGGACACCGGGGAGCTGTTTTTT	CASHPETDTGELFF
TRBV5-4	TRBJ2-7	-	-	TGTGCCAGCAGCGTACAGACTGGGGCCGACTGGGACGAGCAGTACTTC	CASSVQTGADWDEQYF
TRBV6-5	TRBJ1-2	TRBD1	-	TGTGCCAGCAGTGACGACAGGGACTATGGCTACACCTTC	CASSDDRDYGYTF
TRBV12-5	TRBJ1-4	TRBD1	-	TGTGCTAGTGGTTCCCGGGTAACAGGGGGCGGGAGAACTAATGAAAAACTGTTTTTT	CASGSRVTGGGRTNEKLFF
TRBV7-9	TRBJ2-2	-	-	TGTGCCAGCAGTTCTAACACCGGGGAGCTGTTTTTT	CASSSNTGELFF
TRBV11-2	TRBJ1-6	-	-	TGTGCCAGCAGCTTAGATCCACTCCATAATTCACCCCTCCACTTT	CASSLDPLHNSPLHF
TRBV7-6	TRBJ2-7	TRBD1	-	TGTGCCAGCAGCTCCTCGGTACAGGGGGGACACGAGCAGTACTTC	CASSSSVQGGHEQYF
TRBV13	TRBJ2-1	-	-	TGTGCCAGCAGCGCCGGGGGAAATGAGCAGTTCTTC	CASSAGGNEQFF
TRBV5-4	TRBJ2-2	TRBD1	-	TGTGCCAGCAGCAGGGACAGATCTAACACCGGGGAGCTGTTTTTT	CASSRDRSNTGELFF
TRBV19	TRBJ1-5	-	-	TGTGCCAGTACCTGGGGCGGCAATCAGCCCCAGCATTTT	CASTWGGNQPQHF
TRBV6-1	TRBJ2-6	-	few	TGTGCCAGCAGCACATTTGATGGTGGGGCCAACGTCCTGACTTTC	CASSTFDGGANVLTF
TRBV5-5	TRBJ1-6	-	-	TGTGCCAGCAGCCCGCTGGGGGGGGATTTGGGTTCACCCCTCCACTTT	CASSPLGGDLGSPLHF
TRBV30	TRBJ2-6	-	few	TGTGCCTGGAACCAGGGGGGTCCGGGTTACTCTGGGGCCAACGTCCTGACTTTC	CAWNQGGPGYSGANVLTF
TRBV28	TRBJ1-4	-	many	TGTGCCAGCAGTCCTACCGGACGGACTAGTTTGGTTTTT	CASSPTGRTSLVF
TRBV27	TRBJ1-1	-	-	TGTGCCAGCAGTTCCTATTCCACTGAAGCTTTCTTT	CASSSYSTEAFF
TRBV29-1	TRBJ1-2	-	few	TGCAGCGCCGGGACTGCCGGAGGCTACACCTTC	CSAGTAGGYTF
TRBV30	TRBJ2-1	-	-	TGTGCCTGGAGTGTAGGGGGACTAACTGCCTACAATGAGCAGTTCTTC	CAWSVGGLTAYNEQFF
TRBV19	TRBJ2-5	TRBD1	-	TGTGCCAGTAGTATTACAGGGGGCGGAGAGACCCAGTACTTC	CASSITGGGETQYF
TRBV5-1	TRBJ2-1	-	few	TGCGCCAGCAGCTTACGGGGGACTTCCTCCTACAATGAGCAGTTCTTC	CASSLRGTSSYNEQFF
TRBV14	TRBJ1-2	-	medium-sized	TGTGCCAGCAGCCAAGCAGGGGCGGCCTATGGCTACACCTTC	CASSQAGAAYGYTF
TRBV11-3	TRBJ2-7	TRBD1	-	TGTGCCAGCAGCTCCGGACAGGGCTACGAGCAGTACTTC	CASSSGQGYEQYF
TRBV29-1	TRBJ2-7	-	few	TGCAGCGTTGTCCACTCGGCAGGGAAATCCGAGCAGTACTTC	CSVVHSAGKSEQYF